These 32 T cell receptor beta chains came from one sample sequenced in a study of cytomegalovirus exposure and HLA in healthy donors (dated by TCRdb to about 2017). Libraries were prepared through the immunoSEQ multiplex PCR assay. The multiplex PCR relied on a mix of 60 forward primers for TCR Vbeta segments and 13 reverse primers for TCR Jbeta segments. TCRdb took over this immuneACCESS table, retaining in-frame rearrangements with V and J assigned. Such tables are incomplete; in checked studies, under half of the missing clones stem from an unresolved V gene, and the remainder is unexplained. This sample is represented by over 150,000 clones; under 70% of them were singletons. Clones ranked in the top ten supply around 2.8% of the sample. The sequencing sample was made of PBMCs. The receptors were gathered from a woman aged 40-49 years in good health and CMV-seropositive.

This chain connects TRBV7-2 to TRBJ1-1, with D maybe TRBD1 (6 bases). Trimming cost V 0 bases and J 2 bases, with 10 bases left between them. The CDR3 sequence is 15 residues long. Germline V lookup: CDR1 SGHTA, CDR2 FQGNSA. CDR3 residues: CASSLAPTGNTEAFF. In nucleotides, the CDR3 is TGTGCCAGCAGCTTAGCCCCGACAGGCAACACTGAAGCTTTCTTT. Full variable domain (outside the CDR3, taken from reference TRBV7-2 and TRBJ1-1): GAGVSQSPSNKVTEKGKDVELRCDPISGHTALYWYRQSLGQGLEFLIYFQGNSAPDKSGLPSDRFSAERTGGSVSTLTIQRTQQEDSAVYLCASSLAPTGNTEAFFGQGTRLTVV.

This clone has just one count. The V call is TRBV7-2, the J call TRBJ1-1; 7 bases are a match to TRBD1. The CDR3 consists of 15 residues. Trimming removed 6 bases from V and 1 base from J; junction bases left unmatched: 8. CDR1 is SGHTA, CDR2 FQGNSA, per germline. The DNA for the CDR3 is TGTGCCAGCAGGTCTGGGGGACAGAGGAACACTGAAGCTTTCTTT. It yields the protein CASRSGGQRNTEAFF. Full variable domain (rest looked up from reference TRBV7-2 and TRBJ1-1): GAGVSQSPSNKVTEKGKDVELRCDPISGHTALYWYRQSLGQGLEFLIYFQGNSAPDKSGLPSDRFSAERTGGSVSTLTIQRTQQEDSAVYLCASRSGGQRNTEAFFGQGTRLTVV.

CDR3 coding DNA: TGTGCCATCAACGGGGGGACATCAATCAGTCGTACAGATACGCAGTATTTT. Protein product: CAINGGTSISRTDTQYF. V and J are TRBV10-3 and TRBJ2-3, with TRBD2 as a possible D gene (7 bases). This CDR3 is built from 17 residues. Germline CDR1 reads ENHRY; CDR2 reads SYGVKD. V was cut by 7 bases and J by 3 bases, with 23 bases left in between.

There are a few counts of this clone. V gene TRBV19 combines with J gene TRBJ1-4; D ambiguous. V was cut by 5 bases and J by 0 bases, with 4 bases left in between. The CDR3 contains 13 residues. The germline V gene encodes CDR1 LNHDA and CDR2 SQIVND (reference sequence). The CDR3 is CASSLSTNEKLFF. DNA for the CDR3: TGTGCCAGTAGTCTTTCAACTAATGAAAAACTGTTTTTT. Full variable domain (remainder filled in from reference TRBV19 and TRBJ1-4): DGGITQSPKYLFRKEGQNVTLSCEQNLNHDAMYWYRQDPGQGLRLIYYSQIVNDFQKGDIAEGYSVSREKKESFPLTVTSAQKNPTAFYLCASSLSTNEKLFFGSGTQLSVL.

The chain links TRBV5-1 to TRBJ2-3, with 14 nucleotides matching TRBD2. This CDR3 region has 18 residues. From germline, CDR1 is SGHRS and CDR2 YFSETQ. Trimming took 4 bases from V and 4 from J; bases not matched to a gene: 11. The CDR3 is CASSQTSGRARLADTQYF. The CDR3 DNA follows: TGCGCCAGCAGCCAGACTAGCGGGAGGGCCCGGTTAGCAGATACGCAGTATTTT.

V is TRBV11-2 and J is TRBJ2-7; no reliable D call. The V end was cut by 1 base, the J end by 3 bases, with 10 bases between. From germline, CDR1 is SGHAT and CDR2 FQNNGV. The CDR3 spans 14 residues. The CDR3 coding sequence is TGTGCCAGCAGCTTAGGAGGTAGCTTCTACGAGCAGTACTTC. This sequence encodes CASSLGGSFYEQYF.

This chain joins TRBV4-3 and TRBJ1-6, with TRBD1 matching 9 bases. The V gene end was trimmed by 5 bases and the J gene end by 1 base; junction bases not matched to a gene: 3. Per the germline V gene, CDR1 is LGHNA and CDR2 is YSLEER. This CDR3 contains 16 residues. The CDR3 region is CASSAQGASYNSPLHF. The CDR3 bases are TGCGCCAGCAGCGCACAGGGGGCGTCCTATAATTCACCCCTCCACTTT.

The CDR3: CASSLQRLGGELFF. The CDR3 DNA reads as TGTGCCAGCAGCCTACAGCGGTTGGGCGGGGAGCTGTTTTTT. V and J are TRBV6-5 and TRBJ2-2; maybe TRBD2 (5 bases). CDR3 size: 14 residues. CDR1 MNHEY and CDR2 SVGAGI come from the germline V gene. V gave up 6 bases and J gave up 7 bases, with 15 bases separating them.

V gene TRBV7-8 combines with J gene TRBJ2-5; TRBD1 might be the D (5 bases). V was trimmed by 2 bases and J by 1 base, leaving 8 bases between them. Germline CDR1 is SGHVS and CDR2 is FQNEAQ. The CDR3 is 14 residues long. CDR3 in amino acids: CASSLWQGQETQYF. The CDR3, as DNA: TGTGCCAGCAGCTTATGGCAGGGCCAAGAGACCCAGTACTTC. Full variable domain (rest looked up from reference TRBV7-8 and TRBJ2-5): GAGVSQSPRYKVAKRGQDVALRCDPISGHVSLFWYQQALGQGPEFLTYFQNEAQLDKSGLPSDRFFAERPEGSVSTLKIQRTQQEDSAVYLCASSLWQGQETQYFGPGTRLLVL.

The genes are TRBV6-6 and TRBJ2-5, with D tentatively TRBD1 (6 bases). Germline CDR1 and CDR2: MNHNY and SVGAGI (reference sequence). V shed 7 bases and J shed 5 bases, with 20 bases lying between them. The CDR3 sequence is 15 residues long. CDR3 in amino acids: CASTEQTGPRETQYF. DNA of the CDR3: TGTGCCAGCACCGAACAAACAGGGCCTAGGGAGACCCAGTACTTC.

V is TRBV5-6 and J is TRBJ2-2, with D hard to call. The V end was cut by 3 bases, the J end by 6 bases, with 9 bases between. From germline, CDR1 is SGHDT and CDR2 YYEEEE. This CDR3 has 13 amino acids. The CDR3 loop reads CASSSLSAGELFF. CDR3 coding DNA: TGTGCCAGCAGCTCCCTTAGTGCCGGGGAGCTGTTTTTT.

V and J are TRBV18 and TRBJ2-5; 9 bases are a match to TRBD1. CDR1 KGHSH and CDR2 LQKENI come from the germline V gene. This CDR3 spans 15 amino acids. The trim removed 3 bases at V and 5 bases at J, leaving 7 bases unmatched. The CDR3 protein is CASSPLTGGRETQYF. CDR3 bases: TGTGCCAGCTCACCCTTAACAGGGGGCCGGGAGACCCAGTACTTC.

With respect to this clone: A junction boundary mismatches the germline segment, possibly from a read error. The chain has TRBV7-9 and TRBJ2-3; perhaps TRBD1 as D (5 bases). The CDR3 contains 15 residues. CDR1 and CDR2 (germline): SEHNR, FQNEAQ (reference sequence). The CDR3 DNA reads TGTTCCAGCAGCGTAGGGGCCGACCTCACAGATACGCAGTATTTT. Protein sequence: CSSSVGADLTDTQYF.

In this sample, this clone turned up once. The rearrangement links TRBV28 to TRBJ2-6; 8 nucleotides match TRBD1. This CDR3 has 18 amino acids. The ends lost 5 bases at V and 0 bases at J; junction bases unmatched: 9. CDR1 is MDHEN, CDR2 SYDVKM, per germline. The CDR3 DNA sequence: TGTGCCAGCAGTCTCAGTCAGGGGGCTGGCTCTGGGGCCAACGTCCTGACTTTC. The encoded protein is CASSLSQGAGSGANVLTF.

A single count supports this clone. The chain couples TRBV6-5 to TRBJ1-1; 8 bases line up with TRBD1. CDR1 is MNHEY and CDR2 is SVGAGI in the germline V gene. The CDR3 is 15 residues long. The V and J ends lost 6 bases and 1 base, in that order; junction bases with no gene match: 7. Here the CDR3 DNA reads TGTGCCAGCAGCCACCGGACAGGGCGGAACACTGAAGCTTTCTTT. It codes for CASSHRTGRNTEAFF.

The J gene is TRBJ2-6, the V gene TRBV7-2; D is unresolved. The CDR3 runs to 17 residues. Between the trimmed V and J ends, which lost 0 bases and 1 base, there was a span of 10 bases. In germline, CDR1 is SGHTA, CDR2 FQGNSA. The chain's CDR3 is CASSLASSNSGANVLTF. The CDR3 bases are TGTGCCAGCAGCTTAGCGTCGAGTAATTCTGGGGCCAACGTCCTGACTTTC.

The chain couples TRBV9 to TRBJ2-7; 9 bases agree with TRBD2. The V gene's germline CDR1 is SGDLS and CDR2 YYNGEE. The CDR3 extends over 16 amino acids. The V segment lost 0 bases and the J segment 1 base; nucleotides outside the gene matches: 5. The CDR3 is CASSVDKREDSYEQYF. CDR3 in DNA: TGTGCCAGCAGCGTAGATAAGCGGGAGGATTCCTACGAGCAGTACTTC.

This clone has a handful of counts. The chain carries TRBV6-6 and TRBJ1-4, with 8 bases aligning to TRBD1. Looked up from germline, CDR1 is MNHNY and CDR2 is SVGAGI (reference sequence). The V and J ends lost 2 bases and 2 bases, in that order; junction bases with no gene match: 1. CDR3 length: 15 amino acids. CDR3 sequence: CASSYGDRTNEKLFF. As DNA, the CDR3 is TGTGCCAGCAGTTACGGGGACAGGACTAATGAAAAACTGTTTTTT.

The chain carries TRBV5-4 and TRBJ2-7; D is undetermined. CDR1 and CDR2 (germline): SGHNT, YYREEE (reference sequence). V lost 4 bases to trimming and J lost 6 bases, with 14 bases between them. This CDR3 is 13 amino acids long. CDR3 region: CASSPGLAPEQYF. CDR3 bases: TGTGCCAGCAGCCCGGGTCTCGCGCCCGAGCAGTACTTC.

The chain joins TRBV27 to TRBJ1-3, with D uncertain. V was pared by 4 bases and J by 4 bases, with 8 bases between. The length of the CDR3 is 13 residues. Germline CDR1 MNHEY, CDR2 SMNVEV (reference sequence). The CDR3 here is CASSSEQGNTIYF. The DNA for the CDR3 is TGTGCCAGCAGTTCGGAACAGGGAAACACCATATATTTT.

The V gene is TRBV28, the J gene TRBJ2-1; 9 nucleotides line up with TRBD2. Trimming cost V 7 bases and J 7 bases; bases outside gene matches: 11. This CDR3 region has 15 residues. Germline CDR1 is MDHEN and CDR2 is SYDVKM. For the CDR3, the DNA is TGTGCCAGCACCAATAGCGGGAGTTATTTTAATGAGCAGTTCTTC. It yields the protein CASTNSGSYFNEQFF.

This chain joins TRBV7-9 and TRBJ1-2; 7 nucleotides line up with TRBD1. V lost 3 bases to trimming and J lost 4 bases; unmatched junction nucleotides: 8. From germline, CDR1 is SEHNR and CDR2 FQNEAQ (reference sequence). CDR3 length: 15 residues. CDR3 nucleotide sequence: TGTGCCAGCAGCTTCCCACCGACAGGGATCTATGGCTACACCTTC. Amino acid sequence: CASSFPPTGIYGYTF.

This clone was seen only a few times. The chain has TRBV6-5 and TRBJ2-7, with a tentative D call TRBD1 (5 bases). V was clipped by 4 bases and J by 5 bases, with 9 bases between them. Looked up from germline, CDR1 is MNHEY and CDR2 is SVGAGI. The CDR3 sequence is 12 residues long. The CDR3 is CASSLSGHEQYF. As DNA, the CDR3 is TGTGCCAGCAGTTTATCAGGGCACGAGCAGTACTTC.

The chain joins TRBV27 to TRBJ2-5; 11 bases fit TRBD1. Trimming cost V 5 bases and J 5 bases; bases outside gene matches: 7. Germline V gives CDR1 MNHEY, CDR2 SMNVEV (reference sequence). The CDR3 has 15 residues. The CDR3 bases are TGTGCCAGCAGTGTGGGACAGGGGGACTTGGAGACCCAGTACTTC. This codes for CASSVGQGDLETQYF.

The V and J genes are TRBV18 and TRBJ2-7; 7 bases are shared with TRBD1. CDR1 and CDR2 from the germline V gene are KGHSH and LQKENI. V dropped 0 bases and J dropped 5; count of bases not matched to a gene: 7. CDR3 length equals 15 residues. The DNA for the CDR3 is TGTGCCAGCTCACCACCCCGAGGACAGGTGAACGAGCAGTACTTC. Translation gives CASSPPRGQVNEQYF.

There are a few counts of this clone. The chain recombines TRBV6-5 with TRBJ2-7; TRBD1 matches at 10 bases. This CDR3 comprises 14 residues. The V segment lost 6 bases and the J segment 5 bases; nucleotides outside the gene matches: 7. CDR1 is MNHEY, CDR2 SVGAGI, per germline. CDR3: CASRTGTGVDEQYF. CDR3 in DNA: TGTGCCAGCAGAACCGGGACAGGGGTTGACGAGCAGTACTTC.

The CDR3 reads CASSIGTPEQYF. The CDR3 DNA is TGTGCCAGTAGTATCGGGACTCCCGAGCAGTACTTC. The chain combines TRBV19 with TRBJ2-7; possibly TRBD2 for D (6 bases). V was trimmed by 3 bases and J by 6 bases, leaving 9 bases between them. Germline V gene data show CDR1 as LNHDA and CDR2 as SQIVND (reference sequence). CDR3 size: 12 residues.

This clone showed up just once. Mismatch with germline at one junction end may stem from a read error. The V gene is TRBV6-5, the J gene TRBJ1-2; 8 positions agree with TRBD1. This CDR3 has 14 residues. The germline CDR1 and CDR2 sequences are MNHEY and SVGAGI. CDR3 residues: CASSSDRGFYGYPF. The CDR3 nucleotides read TGTGCCAGCAGCTCAGACAGGGGATTCTATGGCTACCCCTTC.

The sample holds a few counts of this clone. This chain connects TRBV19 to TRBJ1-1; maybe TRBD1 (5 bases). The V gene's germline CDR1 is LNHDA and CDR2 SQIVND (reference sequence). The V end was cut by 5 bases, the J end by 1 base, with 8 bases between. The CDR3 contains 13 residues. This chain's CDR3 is CASSYGANTEAFF. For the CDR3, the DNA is TGTGCCAGTAGTTATGGGGCGAACACTGAAGCTTTCTTT.

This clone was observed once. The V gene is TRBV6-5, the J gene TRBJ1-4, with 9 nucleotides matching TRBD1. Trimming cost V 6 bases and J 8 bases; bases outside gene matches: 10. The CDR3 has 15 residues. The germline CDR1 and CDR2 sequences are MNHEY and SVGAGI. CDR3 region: CASRGRDREWEKLFF. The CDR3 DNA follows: TGTGCCAGCAGGGGAAGGGACAGGGAGTGGGAAAAACTGTTTTTT.

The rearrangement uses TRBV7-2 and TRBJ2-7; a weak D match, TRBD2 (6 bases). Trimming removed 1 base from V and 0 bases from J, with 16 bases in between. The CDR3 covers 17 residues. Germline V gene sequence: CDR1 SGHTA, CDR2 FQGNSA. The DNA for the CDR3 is TGTGCCAGCAGCTTAGAAACGGACTACCTGAGCTCCTACGAGCAGTACTTC. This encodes CASSLETDYLSSYEQYF.

CDR3 nucleotides: TGTGCCAGCAGCCCAGGGACTAGCGACGGCATTCAGTACTTC. Amino acids: CASSPGTSDGIQYF. The chain links TRBV5-6 to TRBJ2-4, with 10 bases lining up with TRBD2. Germline-derived CDR1 and CDR2 are SGHDT and YYEEEE. This CDR3 has 14 residues. V dropped 4 bases and J dropped 9; count of bases not matched to a gene: 7.